One sample yielded the 9 T cell receptor beta chains listed below, sequenced in a study of T cell responses to AZD1222 COVID-19 vaccine (dated by TCRdb to 2020 to 2022). The intended sense of this specimen's time point label: about 28 days (+/-7) after the second vaccine dose. Library preparation was by the immunoSEQ multiplex PCR assay. This immuneACCESS table, as held by TCRdb, lists in-frame sequences with V and J called but not all clones. Of the missing ones, under half trace to an unresolved V gene in checked studies; the others have no known cause. Within this sample are 150,000 to 200,000 clones, with around 90% of them counted one time only. Roughly 1.9% of the sample lies in the top ten. Source: peripheral blood, taken 28 days after the second AZD1222 dose. The origin of the receptors is an adult who received the AZD1222 COVID-19 vaccine.

This clone has only one observation. The chain links TRBV10-3 to TRBJ2-3, with 16 bases fitting TRBD2. With V trimmed by 2 bases and J by 6 bases, 5 bases remained unmatched. This CDR3 spans 17 amino acids. The germline gives CDR1 ENHRY, CDR2 SYGVKD. The CDR3 nucleotides are TGTGCCATCAGTGAGCAACCGGGACTAGCGGGAGGGGATACGCAGTATTTT. It yields the protein CAISEQPGLAGGDTQYF.

The J gene is TRBJ1-4, the V gene TRBV4-1, with no clear D. V lost 2 bases and J 6 bases, leaving 16 bases between the germline ends. The CDR3 is made up of 16 amino acids. The germline V gene encodes CDR1 MGHRA and CDR2 YSYEKL. As DNA, the CDR3 is TGCGCCAGCAGCCAACCTACCCGGGCGCCGTATGAAAAACTGTTTTTT. As protein: CASSQPTRAPYEKLFF.

The gene calls are TRBV6-4 and TRBJ1-2; a possible D gene is TRBD1 (5 bases). There are 13 residues in the CDR3. The V gene's germline CDR1 is MRHNA and CDR2 SNTAGT. V lost 6 bases and J 3 bases, leaving 11 bases between the germline ends. The CDR3 loop is CASSAGGYYGYTF. CDR3 sequence (DNA): TGTGCCAGCAGCGCGGGGGGGTACTATGGCTACACCTTC.

V usage is TRBV6-5 and J usage is TRBJ2-7, with 7 bases lining up with TRBD1. The CDR3 is 15 amino acids. The V segment lost 5 bases and the J segment 0 bases; nucleotides outside the gene matches: 7. The germline V gene has CDR1 MNHEY and CDR2 SVGAGI. The CDR3, as DNA: TGTGCCAGCAGTCTAACAGGGGTGGGCTCCTACGAGCAGTACTTC. Translating gives CASSLTGVGSYEQYF.

In the case of this clone: Germline is not matched at one junction end, which may reflect a read error. This chain links TRBV5-1 with TRBJ2-1; weak D call: TRBD2 (7 bases). The CDR3 is 14 amino acids. Germline lookup yields CDR1 SGHRS and CDR2 YFSETQ. The CDR3, as DNA: TGCGCCAGCAGCTTGCGGGGGGCCAACAAAGAGCAGTTCTTC. It specifies CASSLRGANKEQFF.

The chain is built from TRBV24-1 and TRBJ2-1, with 9 bases that match TRBD1. CDR1 is KGHDR, CDR2 SFDVKD, per germline. There are 14 residues in the CDR3. Trimming removed 8 bases from V and 7 bases from J; junction bases left unmatched: 8. CDR3 sequence reads: CATTTGGVGNEQFF. As DNA, the CDR3 is TGTGCCACCACAACAGGGGGCGTTGGGAATGAGCAGTTCTTC.

The chain uses TRBV9 and TRBJ2-1; 12 positions agree with TRBD2. Germline V CDR1 and CDR2: SGDLS, YYNGEE. The CDR3 runs to 15 residues. With 4 bases clipped from V and 9 bases from J, the junction kept 8 bases outside the gene matches. The CDR3 reads CASSPEASGGGEQFF. The CDR3 coding sequence is TGTGCCAGCAGCCCAGAGGCTAGCGGGGGGGGTGAGCAGTTCTTC. Full variable domain (rest looked up from reference TRBV9 and TRBJ2-1): DSGVTQTPKHLITATGQRVTLRCSPRSGDLSVYWYQQSLDQGLQFLIQYYNGEERAKGNILERFSAQQFPDLHSELNLSSLELGDSALYFCASSPEASGGGEQFFGPGTRLTVL.

The count of this clone is one. The V call is TRBV28, the J call TRBJ1-6; perhaps TRBD1 as D (5 bases). This CDR3 is built from 16 residues. V was shortened by 2 bases and J by 6 bases, with 14 bases between the two germline ends. Germline V lookup: CDR1 MDHEN, CDR2 SYDVKM. The CDR3 DNA reads TGTGCCAGCAGTTTAGTCTCGGGGGGAAGTAATTCACCCCTCCACTTT. Translating gives CASSLVSGGSNSPLHF.

The chain has TRBV5-6 and TRBJ1-5; D gene unclear. This CDR3 contains 14 residues. Trimming removed 1 base at V and 2 bases at J, with 7 bases between. Per germline, CDR1 SGHDT and CDR2 YYEEEE. CDR3 in DNA: TGTGCCAGCAGCTTGTGGCAGGGCAATCAGCCCCAGCATTTT. Its translation: CASSLWQGNQPQHF.